This TCR beta chain was sequenced in a study of T cell responses to AZD1222 COVID-19 vaccine (dated by TCRdb to the early 2020s). For the wider study: A total of approximately 240 trial participants underwent TCR sequencing, of whom about 210 had received two doses of AZD1222 and some 25 had received two doses of the MenACWY control vaccine. Trial participants were enrolled into age subgroups of 18-55, 56-69 and 70-plus years, which contained 148, 28 and 57 TCR-sequenced participants, respectively. Overall study outcomes, separate from this receptor: A significant rise in spike-specific TCR breadth and depth was observed after two AZD1222 doses relative to day 0 and relative to MenACWY recipients. Most participants were white British and females outnumbered males, and the authors suggested that clonal diversity may have been underestimated. The whole spike protein was spanned by vaccine-associated CD4 TCRs, and dominant responses were seen in regions 160-218 and 743-854. Because no samples from the day 14 peak response were available, repertoires could be characterized only after the peak T cell response. Conclusions about previously exposed vaccinees are limited, since just six or seven AZD1222 recipients were seropositive for SARS-CoV-2 at baseline. Nearly half of unique spike-specific TCRs reportedly recognized epitopes outside regions mutated in the B.1.351 and B.1.1.7 variants. The 56-69-year group was small, and its depth increase did not reach significance, likely because of low power.

What the time point label conveys for this sample: about 28 days (+/-7) after the second vaccine dose. AZD1222 recipients given second doses at about 4 weeks or at about 12 weeks were pooled, since spike-specific TCR depth and breadth were not found to differ between the two schedules. Vaccinee samples were obtained from the UK trials COV001 and COV002, which included a single-blind randomized controlled phase 2/3 trial of AZD1222 (ChAdOx1 nCoV-19) in healthy adults. For TCRbeta chain sequencing, PBMC samples were collected from trial participants at day 0 and at day 28 after the second dose. The germline V gene encodes CDR1 KGHSH and CDR2 LQKENI. V has 8 bases trimmed and J has 4 bases trimmed; junction bases matching no gene number 9. Inclusive of the bounding cysteine and phenylalanine, the CDR3 is 14 residues long. Solely the CDR3 DNA is kept, with 42 bases framed from the first base. The CDR3 regions of human TCRbeta chains were analyzed by immunosequencing. In the source study's methods: TCRs in the repertoires were matched against a reference library of SARS-CoV-2-specific TCRs that had been generated with the MIRA antigen-specificity platform. Breadth was defined as the fraction of unique TCRs that were SARS-CoV-2-associated, and depth was defined as the fraction of total T cells that were SARS-CoV-2-associated. Using the MIRA data, each spike-specific TCR was mapped to the spike region that the TCR reacts to and placed in a CD4 or CD8 class. Log10-transformed breadth and depth values were compared by one-way ANOVA with Sidak's multiple comparisons tests. TCRdb retrieved this table from immuneACCESS and kept in-frame rearrangements only. Not all clones are present; in checked studies, unresolved V genes account for under half, and no reason is known for the remainder. V, J and clone size are taken as reported in that table, and D and trimming were inferred from the DNA itself. This sample lists roughly 110,000 clones; 90% to 95% were detected once. Around 6.6% of the sample is held by the ten biggest clonotypes.

With respect to this clone: Its antigen is still unknown. Base qualities were left out, and no much larger clone turns up one base away.

The sequencing here drew on peripheral blood, taken 28 days after the second AZD1222 dose. The TCR comes from an adult who received the AZD1222 COVID-19 vaccine. The V gene is TRBV18 and the J gene is TRBJ1-2, and 8 bases in between align with TRBD1. The nucleotides read TGTGCCAGCGCTATTCAGGGGGCCGTCTATGGCTACACCTTC. It specifies CASAIQGAVYGYTF.